These T cell receptor beta chains were read from a single sample in a study of spatial heterogeneity in lung cancer. TCRdb fed the 5' RACE reads into MiXCR, producing one record per CDR3 protein. This sample yields fewer than 55,000 distinct CDR3 sequences, of which 7.5% to 8% are seen a single time; more than 10% belongs to the top ten. This specimen was PBMCs, taken at surgery. The source is a female donor with early-stage non-small cell lung cancer. The CDR3 runs from the conserved cysteine through the conserved F or W. A D gene is named only where the DNA matches it firmly. Size is omitted from some rows. Given values are once, few, many or a class for expanded clones.

v_call: TRBV7-2
d_call: NA
clone_size: many
j_call: TRBJ1-6
cdr3_nt: TGTGCCAGCAGCTTATTTGGCGGAAGGGTTGGAAATTCACCCCTCCACTTT
cdr3_aa: CASSLFGGRVGNSPLHF

v_call: TRBV30
d_call: NA
clone_size: NA
j_call: TRBJ1-2
cdr3_nt: TGTGCCTGGAGTGCTCGTGGGACGTTCTTAGGCTACACCTTC
cdr3_aa: CAWSARGTFLGYTF

v_call: TRBV7-2
d_call: NA
clone_size: few
j_call: TRBJ1-1
cdr3_nt: TGTGCCAGCAGCCGAGACTACAGTGAAGCTTTCTTT
cdr3_aa: CASSRDYSEAFF

v_call: TRBV3-1
d_call: TRBD1
clone_size: NA
j_call: TRBJ2-1
cdr3_nt: TGTGCCAGCAGCTACGACAGGGGTCCCTACAATGAGCAGTTCTTC
cdr3_aa: CASSYDRGPYNEQFF

v_call: TRBV7-2
d_call: TRBD1
clone_size: many
j_call: TRBJ1-1
cdr3_nt: TGTGCCAGCAGCCTCCGACAGGGGACCAACACTGAAGCTTTCTTT
cdr3_aa: CASSLRQGTNTEAFF

v_call: TRBV5-1
d_call: NA
clone_size: many
j_call: TRBJ2-5
cdr3_nt: TGCGCCAGCAGCTTGGAGACCCAGTACTTC
cdr3_aa: CASSLETQYF

v_call: TRBV7-2
d_call: NA
clone_size: many
j_call: TRBJ2-7
cdr3_nt: TGTGCCAGCAGCTTAGCGACCCACCCCACCCCCTACGAGCAGTACTTC
cdr3_aa: CASSLATHPTPYEQYF

v_call: TRBV12-3/TRBV12-4
d_call: TRBD2
clone_size: NA
j_call: TRBJ2-2
cdr3_nt: TGTGCCAGCAGCTGGACTAGCGGGGGGCGGAACACCGGGGAGCTGTTTTTT
cdr3_aa: CASSWTSGGRNTGELFF

v_call: TRBV7-2
d_call: NA
clone_size: few
j_call: TRBJ2-1
cdr3_nt: TGTGCCAGCAGCTTAGCCCCTCGAATCACTGAGCAGTTCTTC
cdr3_aa: CASSLAPRITEQFF

v_call: TRBV12-3/TRBV12-4
d_call: NA
clone_size: medium-sized
j_call: TRBJ1-3
cdr3_nt: TGTGCCAGCAGCCCAGACCCCGGCTCTGGAAACACCATATATTTT
cdr3_aa: CASSPDPGSGNTIYF

v_call: TRBV12-3/TRBV12-4
d_call: NA
clone_size: few
j_call: TRBJ2-1
cdr3_nt: TGTGCCAGCAGTTTAGCGCGGGACACGGAGCAGTTCTTC
cdr3_aa: CASSLARDTEQFF

v_call: TRBV4-1
d_call: TRBD1
clone_size: few
j_call: TRBJ2-1
cdr3_nt: TGCGCCAGCAGCCAAGACGATCGGGACAGGGCCGATGCGGTCAATGAGCAGTTCTTC
cdr3_aa: CASSQDDRDRADAVNEQFF

v_call: TRBV3-1
d_call: TRBD2
clone_size: few
j_call: TRBJ2-2
cdr3_nt: TGTGCCAGCAGCCGAAGCGGGGGTAACACCGGGGAGCTGTTTTTT
cdr3_aa: CASSRSGGNTGELFF

v_call: TRBV7-2
d_call: TRBD2
clone_size: NA
j_call: TRBJ2-7
cdr3_nt: TGTGCCAGCAGCTTCCCCTCTAGCGGGGGGGCGACGTACGAGCAGTACTTC
cdr3_aa: CASSFPSSGGATYEQYF

v_call: TRBV7-2
d_call: TRBD2
clone_size: many
j_call: TRBJ2-5
cdr3_nt: TGTGCCAGCAGTTCCACTCGACTAGCGGGGGGGCATGAGACCCAGTACTTC
cdr3_aa: CASSSTRLAGGHETQYF

v_call: TRBV11-1
d_call: NA
clone_size: few
j_call: TRBJ2-2
cdr3_nt: TGTGCCAGCAGCGAACGACGGATCGCGAACACCGGGGAGCTGTTTTTT
cdr3_aa: CASSERRIANTGELFF

v_call: TRBV6-1
d_call: NA
clone_size: few
j_call: TRBJ2-1
cdr3_nt: TGTGCCAGCCTGATGGGGACCTCCTACAATGAGCAGTTCTTC
cdr3_aa: CASLMGTSYNEQFF

v_call: TRBV28
d_call: NA
clone_size: many
j_call: TRBJ2-7
cdr3_nt: TGTGCCAGCAGTTTAATTGCCTGGGGACGGGGAACCTACGAGCAGTACTTC
cdr3_aa: CASSLIAWGRGTYEQYF

v_call: TRBV12-5
d_call: NA
clone_size: few
j_call: TRBJ2-2
cdr3_nt: TGTGCTAGTGGTTTTCAAACAGGGAACACCGGGGAGCTGTTTTTT
cdr3_aa: CASGFQTGNTGELFF

v_call: TRBV19
d_call: TRBD1
clone_size: many
j_call: TRBJ1-1
cdr3_nt: TGTGCCAGTACCTACAGGGGAAACACTGAAGCTTTCTTT
cdr3_aa: CASTYRGNTEAFF

v_call: TRBV6-2/TRBV6-3
d_call: TRBD2
clone_size: many
j_call: TRBJ2-2
cdr3_nt: TGTGCCAGCAGTTTCACTAGCGGGGGCTACACCGGGGAGCTGTTTTTT
cdr3_aa: CASSFTSGGYTGELFF

v_call: TRBV30
d_call: TRBD1
clone_size: many
j_call: TRBJ2-3
cdr3_nt: TGTGCCTGTACGCCCGGGACAGGGGTCAACACAGATACGCAGTATTTT
cdr3_aa: CACTPGTGVNTDTQYF

v_call: TRBV5-5
d_call: TRBD1
clone_size: many
j_call: TRBJ2-4
cdr3_nt: TGTGCCAGCAGCCGTACAGGGGGCACGCAATTAAACATTCAGTACTTC
cdr3_aa: CASSRTGGTQLNIQYF

v_call: TRBV4-3
d_call: NA
clone_size: many
j_call: TRBJ2-3
cdr3_nt: TGCGCCAGCAGCCAAGAACTACGGCGGAGCACAGATACGCAGTATTTT
cdr3_aa: CASSQELRRSTDTQYF

v_call: TRBV5-1
d_call: NA
clone_size: many
j_call: TRBJ2-5
cdr3_nt: TGCGCCAGCAGCTCACCTGCCGCGGAGACCCAGTACTTC
cdr3_aa: CASSSPAAETQYF

v_call: TRBV18
d_call: NA
clone_size: few
j_call: TRBJ1-5
cdr3_nt: TGTGCCAGCTCACTGGACAGCCTAAATCAGCCCCAGCATTTT
cdr3_aa: CASSLDSLNQPQHF

v_call: TRBV4-2
d_call: NA
clone_size: NA
j_call: TRBJ2-1
cdr3_nt: TGTGCCAGCAGCCAACCCGCGATTAGCCACGGGGCCCGAACCTACAATGAGCAGTTCTTC
cdr3_aa: CASSQPAISHGARTYNEQFF

v_call: TRBV5-4
d_call: TRBD2
clone_size: NA
j_call: TRBJ2-7
cdr3_nt: TGTGCCAGCAGCGAGGGACTAGCGAGCTACGAGCAGTACTTC
cdr3_aa: CASSEGLASYEQYF

v_call: TRBV6-2/TRBV6-3
d_call: NA
clone_size: NA
j_call: TRBJ2-1
cdr3_nt: TGTGCCAGCAGTTACGCCGCCCAGGGTGGCAATGAGCAGTTCTTC
cdr3_aa: CASSYAAQGGNEQFF

v_call: TRBV5-1
d_call: NA
clone_size: many
j_call: TRBJ1-6
cdr3_nt: TGCGCCAGCAGCTTGGGACCCAATTCACCCCTCCACTTT
cdr3_aa: CASSLGPNSPLHF

v_call: TRBV20-1
d_call: NA
clone_size: NA
j_call: TRBJ2-7
cdr3_nt: TGCAGTGCGGAAGGTGCAGGGGTGAGAAACGAGCAGTACTTC
cdr3_aa: CSAEGAGVRNEQYF